This record covers a single TCR beta chain. The sample comes from a study of CD8 T cells in Susac syndrome. Germline-derived CDR1 and CDR2 are SGDLS and YYNGEE. The junction had 4 bases not matched to a gene; V was cut back by 0 bases and J by 2 bases. The CDR3 has 15 amino acids. An amount of RNA that ranged from roughly 0.5 to 1 ug was reverse transcribed with random hexamers. TCRdb re-analysed the immunoSEQ multiplex PCR reads in MiXCR, keeping a single row per CDR3 protein. The sample holds some 260,000 distinct CDR3 sequences, approximately 81% seen once. The origin of this receptor is a human donor with multiple sclerosis. The sample consisted of CD8+ T cells from PBMCs. The chain joins TRBV9 to TRBJ2-7; TRBD2 matches 8 bases. CDR3 nucleotides: TGTGCCAGCAGCGTAGAAAGCGGGAGTCCCTACGAGCAGTACTTC. Amino acid sequence: CASSVESGSPYEQYF. Together with reference TRBV9 and TRBJ2-7, the CDR3 gives the full variable domain: DSGVTQTPKHLITATGQRVTLRCSPRSGDLSVYWYQQSLDQGLQFLIQYYNGEERAKGNILERFSAQQFPDLHSELNLSSLELGDSALYFCASSVESGSPYEQYFGPGTRLTVT.